These 21 T cell receptor beta chains were all obtained from the same sample, sequenced in a study of STAT3 mutations in large granular lymphocyte leukemia (dated by TCRdb to about 2019). The study at large found these results: At least one immunodominant TCRbeta clonotype was identified in every T-LGLL patient, and multiple immunodominant subclonotypes were identified in about half of the T-LGLL patients.

These receptors' targets are unknown. The library relied on the immunoSEQ multiplex PCR assay. TCRdb limited this immuneACCESS table to in-frame rearrangements with V and J called. A share of clones is missing; checked studies link under half to unresolved V genes, and the rest is unexplained. Recorded for this sample are about 42,000 clones; roughly 81% of them occurred a single time. The leading ten clones occupy roughly 0.4% of the sample. Sequencing was carried out using PBMCs. All receptors derive from a human donor with T large granular lymphocyte leukemia. Some clones in this sample may be carry-over from other donors' samples.

The chain links TRBV7-2 to TRBJ2-3; D is ambiguous. V was shortened by 3 bases and J by 0 bases, with 7 bases between the two germline ends. Looked up from germline, CDR1 is SGHTA and CDR2 is FQGNSA. This CDR3 spans 14 amino acids. The CDR3 loop is CASSFALSTDTQYF. The CDR3 DNA follows: TGTGCCAGCAGCTTCGCCCTAAGCACAGATACGCAGTATTTT. Drawing the rest from reference TRBV7-2 and TRBJ2-3, the complete variable domain is GAGVSQSPSNKVTEKGKDVELRCDPISGHTALYWYRQSLGQGLEFLIYFQGNSAPDKSGLPSDRFSAERTGGSVSTLTIQRTQQEDSAVYLCASSFALSTDTQYFGPGTRLTVL.

V is TRBV27 and J is TRBJ1-6, with a tentative D call TRBD1 (5 bases). The germline gives CDR1 MNHEY, CDR2 SMNVEV (reference sequence). V was pared by 6 bases and J by 10 bases, with 22 bases between. The CDR3 sequence is 16 residues long. CDR3 in amino acids: CASSPNPARVRSPLHF. The DNA of the CDR3 is TGTGCCAGCAGCCCCAACCCGGCCAGGGTACGGTCACCCCTCCACTTT.

The chain links TRBV5-4 to TRBJ1-2; D not resolved. V was cut by 3 bases and J by 1 base, with 10 bases left in between. Germline lookup yields CDR1 SGHNT and CDR2 YYREEE (reference sequence). The CDR3 contains 14 residues. The CDR3 DNA is TGTGCCAGCAGCTCCCAAGGGAGTAACTATGGCTACACCTTC. Its protein product is CASSSQGSNYGYTF.

This CDR3 reads CASSQESGGAKTQYF. In DNA, the CDR3 is TGCGCCAGCAGCCAAGAAAGCGGGGGGGCAAAGACCCAGTACTTC. The chain recombines TRBV4-1 with TRBJ2-5; 10 bases are shared with TRBD2. The CDR3 has 15 amino acids. J lost 6 bases, V lost 0 bases, and 4 bases had no gene match. Germline CDR1 is MGHRA and CDR2 is YSYEKL.

Turning to this clone: The same CDR3 is also encoded by other DNA sequences in this sample. The chain has TRBV7-9 and TRBJ2-7, with D possibly being TRBD1 or TRBD2 (5 bases each). The CDR3 sequence is 14 residues long. CDR1 is SEHNR and CDR2 is FQNEAQ in the germline V gene (reference sequence). Trimming took off 1 base at V and 1 base at J, with 8 bases between the two ends. The CDR3 DNA reads TGTGCCAGCAGCTTAGATGGGGGTTCCTACGAGCAGTACGTC. Its translation: CASSLDGGSYEQYV.

This clone was observed once. The V call is TRBV18, the J call TRBJ2-7; 7 bases fit TRBD1. Trimming removed 3 bases from V and 2 bases from J; junction bases left unmatched: 7. Germline lookup yields CDR1 KGHSH and CDR2 LQKENI. The CDR3 consists of 15 residues. CDR3 DNA: TGTGCCAGCTCACCGGACAGGAAAGGCACCTACGAGCAGTACTTC. Protein product: CASSPDRKGTYEQYF.

The chain carries TRBV28 and TRBJ1-5; TRBD1 is a possible D gene (6 bases). The CDR3 has 14 amino acids. With 6 bases removed from V and 5 bases from J, the gap between germline ends came to 14 bases. Germline V gene lookup returns CDR1 MDHEN and CDR2 SYDVKM. CDR3 coding DNA: TGTGCCAGCAGGTTACAGGGAGTGGATCAGCCCCAGCATTTT. This codes for CASRLQGVDQPQHF. Complete variable domain (other parts from reference TRBV28 and TRBJ1-5): DVKVTQSSRYLVKRTGEKVFLECVQDMDHENMFWYRQDPGLGLRLIYFSYDVKMKEKGDIPEGYSVSREKKERFSLILESASTNQTSMYLCASRLQGVDQPQHFGDGTRLSIL.

V and J are TRBV6-4 and TRBJ1-6; D remains unclear. The germline gives CDR1 MRHNA, CDR2 SNTAGT. The V gene lost 0 bases and the J gene lost 7 bases, with 4 bases spanning the gap. CDR3 size: 13 residues. This CDR3 is CASSDSTNSPLHF. Written as DNA, the CDR3 is TGTGCCAGCAGTGACTCGACAAATTCACCCCTCCACTTT.

V and J are TRBV28 and TRBJ2-1; 9 nucleotides align to TRBD2. The trim removed 6 bases at V and 8 bases at J, leaving 14 bases unmatched. This CDR3 is built from 16 residues. Germline values: CDR1 MDHEN, CDR2 SYDVKM. CDR3 region: CASSPPAAGGHDEQFF. As DNA, the CDR3 is TGTGCCAGCAGCCCGCCAGCCGCGGGGGGGCACGATGAGCAGTTCTTC.

The chain employs TRBV5-1 and TRBJ2-1; 9 bases are a match to TRBD2. Trimming cost V 7 bases and J 4 bases; bases outside gene matches: 12. The germline V gene encodes CDR1 SGHRS and CDR2 YFSETQ. CDR3 length: 16 amino acids. CDR3 protein: CASGHPAGGLYNEQFF. In DNA, the CDR3 is TGCGCCAGCGGACACCCAGCGGGGGGCCTATACAATGAGCAGTTCTTC. The whole variable domain, remainder taken from reference TRBV5-1 and TRBJ2-1, is KAGVTQTPRYLIKTRGQQVTLSCSPISGHRSVSWYQQTPGQGLQFLFEYFSETQRNKGNFPGRFSGRQFSNSRSEMNVSTLELGDSALYLCASGHPAGGLYNEQFFGPGTRLTVL.

This chain links TRBV7-2 with TRBJ2-7; TRBD1 aligns across 8 bases. The germline CDR1 and CDR2 sequences are SGHTA and FQGNSA. The CDR3 is made up of 14 amino acids. V was clipped by 7 bases and J by 1 base; unmatched bases: 6. The CDR3 DNA reads as TGTGCCAGCAAAAACAGGGGGTCGTCCTACGAGCAGTACTTC. Protein product: CASKNRGSSYEQYF. Full variable domain (outside the CDR3, taken from reference TRBV7-2 and TRBJ2-7): GAGVSQSPSNKVTEKGKDVELRCDPISGHTALYWYRQSLGQGLEFLIYFQGNSAPDKSGLPSDRFSAERTGGSVSTLTIQRTQQEDSAVYLCASKNRGSSYEQYFGPGTRLTVT.

This clone was picked up one time. As DNA, the CDR3 is TGCGCCAGCAGCACGGACAGAAGCACAGATACGCAGTATTTT. It yields the protein CASSTDRSTDTQYF. V gene TRBV5-1 combines with J gene TRBJ2-3; a weak D match, TRBD1 (6 bases). Trimming shortened V by 4 bases and J by 0 bases, and 9 bases separated the two germline ends. The CDR3 runs 14 residues. CDR1 and CDR2 from the germline V gene are SGHRS and YFSETQ.

The chain uses TRBV9 and TRBJ1-1, with D perhaps matching TRBD1 (5 bases). CDR1 SGDLS and CDR2 YYNGEE come from the germline V gene. The CDR3 contains 14 residues. Trimming removed 0 bases at V and 1 base at J, with 7 bases between. CDR3 in amino acids: CASSVGGANTEAFF. The CDR3, as DNA: TGTGCCAGCAGCGTAGGCGGGGCGAACACTGAAGCTTTCTTT.

This clone was counted between two and nine times. The rearrangement links TRBV10-1 to TRBJ1-1; D not certain. V dropped 4 bases and J dropped 0 bases, with 3 bases sitting between them. This CDR3 has 12 amino acids. Germline CDR1 is WNHNN and CDR2 is SYGVQD (reference sequence). The CDR3 DNA reads TGCGCCAGCAGTGGTTTGAACACTGAAGCTTTCTTT. Translated: CASSGLNTEAFF.

This chain connects TRBV6-5 to TRBJ2-1, with 9 positions matching TRBD1. The CDR3 spans 15 residues. Germline-derived CDR1 and CDR2 are MNHEY and SVGAGI. The V and J ends lost 2 bases and 7 bases, in that order; junction bases with no gene match: 6. CDR3 DNA sequence: TGTGCCAGCAGTTACCTCGGGACAGGGAGGAATGAGCAGTTCTTC. Amino acid sequence: CASSYLGTGRNEQFF.

The chain recombines TRBV27 with TRBJ1-4; possible D gene TRBD1, 5 bases. The CDR3 loop spans 15 amino acids. CDR1 is MNHEY and CDR2 is SMNVEV in the germline V gene (reference sequence). V lost 3 bases, J lost 5 bases, and 13 bases lay in between. The CDR3: CASSLGRGPNEKLFF. CDR3 nucleotide sequence: TGTGCCAGCAGTTTGGGAAGGGGCCCGAATGAAAAACTGTTTTTT.

V is TRBV2 and J is TRBJ2-5, with 8 bases lining up with TRBD2. CDR1 is SNHLY and CDR2 is FYNNEI in the germline V gene. With V trimmed by 2 bases and J by 5 bases, 7 bases remained unmatched. CDR3 length equals 15 residues. The chain's CDR3 is CASSENGGARETQYF. Written as DNA, the CDR3 is TGTGCCAGCAGTGAAAACGGGGGGGCGCGGGAGACCCAGTACTTC.

This clone showed up just once. The V call is TRBV7-8, the J call TRBJ2-1; D is possibly TRBD1 (5 bases). The CDR3 runs to 16 residues. CDR1 is SGHVS and CDR2 is FQNEAQ in the germline V gene. The V end was cut by 3 bases, the J end by 4 bases, with 16 bases between. The CDR3 is CASSFGRVLPYNEQFF. The DNA for the CDR3 is TGTGCCAGCAGCTTTGGCAGGGTTCTGCCTTACAATGAGCAGTTCTTC.

This chain uses TRBV11-3 with TRBJ2-3, with 13 bases that match TRBD2. Per germline, CDR1 SGHNT and CDR2 YENEEA. This CDR3 region has 16 residues. The V segment lost 5 bases and the J segment 2 bases; nucleotides outside the gene matches: 4. CDR3: CASSPGTSGATDTQYF. The CDR3 nucleotides read TGTGCCAGCAGCCCCGGGACTAGCGGGGCCACAGATACGCAGTATTTT.

CDR3 coding DNA: TGCGCCAGCAGCGTCTTAGGGGACAGCTACACCTTC. Translating it yields CASSVLGDSYTF. This chain links TRBV5-1 with TRBJ1-2, with D tentatively TRBD1 (6 bases). V shed 4 bases and J shed 9 bases, with 13 bases lying between them. From germline, CDR1 is SGHRS and CDR2 YFSETQ. The CDR3 length is 12 residues.

This chain connects TRBV7-2 to TRBJ1-1; D call uncertain. This CDR3 spans 13 amino acids. CDR1 is SGHTA and CDR2 is FQGNSA in the germline V gene. V lost 3 bases to trimming and J lost 5 bases, with 10 bases between them. The CDR3 region has the DNA TGTGCCAGCAGCTTCGGAAGGGATACTGAAGCTTTCTTT. Translation gives CASSFGRDTEAFF.